This paragraph reports one TCR beta chain. Its antigen is as yet unknown. Patients all relapsed after autologous stem cell transplantation, and there was variation in brentuximab vedotin exposure. Measured with immunoSEQ multiplex PCR; TCRdb has only the in-frame clones, and not every one. The repertoire includes approximately 61,000 clones, around 89% of them detected once, and over 12% sits in the top ten. This record belongs to a study of PD-1 blockade in classical Hodgkin lymphoma. Study-wide results and limits: Complete responders' diversity at baseline resembled that of newly diagnosed patients. Newly diagnosed patients were reported to exhibit reduced baseline TCR diversity relative to healthy donors. Unlike CD8+ TCR diversity, which did not rise significantly by C4D1, CD4+ TCR diversity did. Repertoire differences have undefined causes, possibly disease activity or prior therapy.

The sequenced sample was peripheral blood mononuclear cells (PBMCs), obtained at baseline. The TCR was taken from a human donor with classical Hodgkin lymphoma.

In DNA, the CDR3 is TGTGCCAGCAGCATTAGCGGGGGGGTATACAATGAGCAGTTCTTC. Encoded protein: CASSISGGVYNEQFF. The chain employs TRBV11-2 and TRBJ2-1; 11 bases map to TRBD2. J gave up 4 bases and V 5 bases, and 4 bases lay outside the gene matches. The CDR3 sequence is 15 residues long. CDR1 SGHAT and CDR2 FQNNGV come from the germline V gene.